This TCR beta chain was identified during a study of shared clonotypes between healthy human individuals. Note on this clone: Possible read error: a much larger clone is one base away. The same CDR3 is also encoded by other DNA sequences in this sample.

Assay: immunoSEQ multiplex PCR; the TCRdb copy retains only in-frame clones and omits some. The repertoire holds some 1 million clones, with about 75% as singletons. The CDR3 has 12 amino acids. Deletions cut 0 bases from V and 4 bases from J, with 3 bases between. CDR1 is SGHAT and CDR2 is FQNNGV in the germline V gene. The rearrangement uses TRBV11-2 and TRBJ1-2; no reliable D call. This clonotype originated in a man aged 18 to 30 in good health. Sequencing was carried out using memory CD4+ T cells sorted from blood. This sample's subset: CD45RA-negative fraction. This chain's CDR3 is CASSLESYGYTF. The CDR3, as DNA: TGTGCCAGCAGCTTAGAAAGCTATGGCTACACCTTC.